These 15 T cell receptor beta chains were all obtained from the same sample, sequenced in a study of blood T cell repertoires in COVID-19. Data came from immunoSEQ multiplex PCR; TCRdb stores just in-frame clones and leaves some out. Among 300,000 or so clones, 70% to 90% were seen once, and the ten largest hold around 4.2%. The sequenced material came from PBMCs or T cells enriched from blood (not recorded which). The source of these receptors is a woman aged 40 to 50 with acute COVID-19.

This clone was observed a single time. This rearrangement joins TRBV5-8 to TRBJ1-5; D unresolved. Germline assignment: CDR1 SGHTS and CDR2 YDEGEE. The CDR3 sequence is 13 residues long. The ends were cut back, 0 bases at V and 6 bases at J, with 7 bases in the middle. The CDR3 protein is CASSLDGSQPQHF. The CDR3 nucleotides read TGTGCCAGCAGCTTGGACGGTAGTCAGCCCCAGCATTTT. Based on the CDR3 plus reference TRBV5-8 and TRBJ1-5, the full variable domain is EAGVTQSPTHLIKTRGQQATLRCSPISGHTSVYWYQQALGLGLQFLLWYDEGEERNRGNFPPRFSGRQFPNYSSELNVNALELEDSALYLCASSLDGSQPQHFGDGTRLSIL.

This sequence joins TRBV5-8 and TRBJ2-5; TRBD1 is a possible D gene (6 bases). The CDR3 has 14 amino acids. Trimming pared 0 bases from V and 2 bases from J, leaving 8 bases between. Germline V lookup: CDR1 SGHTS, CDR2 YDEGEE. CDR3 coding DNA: TGTGCCAGCAGCTTGGGGACAGCTCAAGAGACCCAGTACTTC. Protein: CASSLGTAQETQYF.

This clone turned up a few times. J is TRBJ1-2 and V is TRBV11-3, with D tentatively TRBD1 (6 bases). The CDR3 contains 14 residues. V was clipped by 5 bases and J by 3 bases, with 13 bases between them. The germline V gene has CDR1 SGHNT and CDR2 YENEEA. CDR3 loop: CASSPGVVDYGYTF. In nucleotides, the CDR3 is TGTGCCAGCAGCCCAGGGGTCGTCGACTATGGCTACACCTTC.

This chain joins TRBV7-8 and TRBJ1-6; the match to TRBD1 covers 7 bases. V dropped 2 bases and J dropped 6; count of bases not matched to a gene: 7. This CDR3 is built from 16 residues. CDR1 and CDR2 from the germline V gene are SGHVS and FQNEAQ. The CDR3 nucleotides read TGTGCCAGCAGCTTACAAGACAGGGTGCCTAATTCACCCCTCCACTTT. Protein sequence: CASSLQDRVPNSPLHF.

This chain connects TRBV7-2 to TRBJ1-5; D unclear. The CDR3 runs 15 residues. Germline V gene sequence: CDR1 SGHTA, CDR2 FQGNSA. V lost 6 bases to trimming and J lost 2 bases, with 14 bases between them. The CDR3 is CASRPSGSGNQPQHF. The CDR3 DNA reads TGTGCCAGCAGACCTTCGGGGAGTGGCAATCAGCCCCAGCATTTT.

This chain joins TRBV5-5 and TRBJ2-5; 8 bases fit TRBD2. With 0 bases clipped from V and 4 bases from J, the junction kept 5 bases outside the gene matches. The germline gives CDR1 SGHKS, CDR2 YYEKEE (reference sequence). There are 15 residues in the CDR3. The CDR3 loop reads CASSLASGSTETQYF. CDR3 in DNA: TGTGCCAGCAGCTTGGCCAGCGGGAGTACAGAGACCCAGTACTTC.

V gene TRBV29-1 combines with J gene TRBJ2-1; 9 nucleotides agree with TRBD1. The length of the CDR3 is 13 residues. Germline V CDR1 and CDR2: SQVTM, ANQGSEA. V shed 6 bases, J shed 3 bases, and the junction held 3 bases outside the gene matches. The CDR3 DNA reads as TGCAGCGTGGGGACAGGGAGCTACAATGAGCAGTTCTTC. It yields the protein CSVGTGSYNEQFF.

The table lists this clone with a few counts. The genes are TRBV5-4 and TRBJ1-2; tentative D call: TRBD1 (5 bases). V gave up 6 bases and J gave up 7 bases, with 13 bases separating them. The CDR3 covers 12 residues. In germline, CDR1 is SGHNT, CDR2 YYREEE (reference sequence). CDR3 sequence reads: CASTNDGGGYTF. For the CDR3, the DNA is TGTGCCAGCACTAATGACGGGGGTGGCTACACCTTC.

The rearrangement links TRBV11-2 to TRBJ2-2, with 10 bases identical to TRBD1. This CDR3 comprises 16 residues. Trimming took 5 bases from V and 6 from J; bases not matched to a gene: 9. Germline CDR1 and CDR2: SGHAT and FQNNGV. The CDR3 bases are TGTGCCAGCAGCCCCCCGGGACAGGGGTCCGCCGGGGAGCTGTTTTTT. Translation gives CASSPPGQGSAGELFF. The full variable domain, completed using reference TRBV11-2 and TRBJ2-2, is EAGVAQSPRYKIIEKRQSVAFWCNPISGHATLYWYQQILGQGPKLLIQFQNNGVVDDSQLPKDRFSAERLKGVDSTLKIQPAKLEDSAVYLCASSPPGQGSAGELFFGEGSRLTVL.

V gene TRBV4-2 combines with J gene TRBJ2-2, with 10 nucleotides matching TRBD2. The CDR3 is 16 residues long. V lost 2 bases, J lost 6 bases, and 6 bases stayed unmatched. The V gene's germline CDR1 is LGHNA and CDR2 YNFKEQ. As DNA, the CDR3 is TGTGCCAGCAGCCAACCTCCTAGCGGGAGTTCCGGGGAGCTGTTTTTT. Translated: CASSQPPSGSSGELFF.

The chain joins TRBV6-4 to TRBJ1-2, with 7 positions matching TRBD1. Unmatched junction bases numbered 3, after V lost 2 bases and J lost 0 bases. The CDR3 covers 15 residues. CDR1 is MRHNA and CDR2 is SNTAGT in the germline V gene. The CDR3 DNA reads TGTGCCAGCAGTGACGGGACAGAGTCTAACTATGGCTACACCTTC. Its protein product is CASSDGTESNYGYTF.

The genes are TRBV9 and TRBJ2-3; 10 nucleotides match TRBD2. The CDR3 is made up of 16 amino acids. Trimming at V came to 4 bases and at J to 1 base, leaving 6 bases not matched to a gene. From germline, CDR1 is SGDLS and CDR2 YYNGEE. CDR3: CASSSTGTSGTDTQYF. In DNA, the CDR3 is TGTGCCAGCAGCTCTACCGGGACTAGCGGCACAGATACGCAGTATTTT.

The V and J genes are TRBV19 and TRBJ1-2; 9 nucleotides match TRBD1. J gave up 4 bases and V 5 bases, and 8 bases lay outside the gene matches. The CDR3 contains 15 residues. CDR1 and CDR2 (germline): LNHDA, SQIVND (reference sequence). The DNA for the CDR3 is TGTGCCAGTAGTCCCGGACAGGGGTTCTTCTATGGCTACACCTTC. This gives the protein CASSPGQGFFYGYTF. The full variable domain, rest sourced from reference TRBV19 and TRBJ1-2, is DGGITQSPKYLFRKEGQNVTLSCEQNLNHDAMYWYRQDPGQGLRLIYYSQIVNDFQKGDIAEGYSVSREKKESFPLTVTSAQKNPTAFYLCASSPGQGFFYGYTFGSGTRLTVV.

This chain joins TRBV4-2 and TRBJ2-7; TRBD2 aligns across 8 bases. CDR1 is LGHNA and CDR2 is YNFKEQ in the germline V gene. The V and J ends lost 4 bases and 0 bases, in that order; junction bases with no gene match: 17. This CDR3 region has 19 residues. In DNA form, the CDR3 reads TGTGCCAGCAGCCCCCGACGGGGTAGCGGGAAAATGGACTCCTACGAGCAGTACTTC. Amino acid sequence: CASSPRRGSGKMDSYEQYF.

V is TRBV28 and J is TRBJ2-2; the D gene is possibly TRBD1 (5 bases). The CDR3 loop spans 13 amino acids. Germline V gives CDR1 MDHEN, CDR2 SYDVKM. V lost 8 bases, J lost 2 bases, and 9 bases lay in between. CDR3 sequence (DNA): TGTGCCAGCCTCAGGGATAACACCGGGGAGCTGTTTTTT. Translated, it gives CASLRDNTGELFF.